The rows below give T cell receptor beta chains drawn from one sample of a study of tumor and adjacent non-tumor tissue in lung cancer. One entry per CDR3 protein, called by TCRdb with MiXCR from the multiplex PCR reads. The data hold more than 75,000 distinct CDR3 sequences, with roughly 80% observed a single time. The sequenced sample consisted of lung tumor tissue. The receptors stem from a woman aged 50 to 60 with non-small cell lung cancer. Each CDR3 is given with its conserved first and last residue. D genes are given only for firm matches. A clone size is listed for some rows: how often the clone was seen (once, few, many), or a class if it is expanded.

v_gene: TRBV6-1
d_gene: NA
j_gene: TRBJ2-1
abundance: NA
CDR3nt: TGTGCCAGCAAAAGCCTAACAGGGTCCTTTGTGGGTGAGCAGTTTTTC
CDR3aa: CASKSLTGSFVGEQFF

v_gene: TRBV12-3/TRBV12-4
d_gene: NA
j_gene: TRBJ1-5
abundance: NA
CDR3nt: TGTGCCAGCAGTATTGGTCCGTGGCCGCCCCAGCATTTT
CDR3aa: CASSIGPWPPQHF

v_gene: TRBV4-2
d_gene: NA
j_gene: TRBJ2-7
abundance: NA
CDR3nt: TGTGCCAGCAGCCAAGATGCCAGCCATACCTACGAGCAGTACTTC
CDR3aa: CASSQDASHTYEQYF

v_gene: TRBV29-1
d_gene: NA
j_gene: TRBJ1-5
abundance: NA
CDR3nt: TGCAGTGTTACACAAGGGCTCCATCAGCCCCAGCATTTT
CDR3aa: CSVTQGLHQPQHF

v_gene: TRBV6-5
d_gene: NA
j_gene: TRBJ2-3
abundance: NA
CDR3nt: TGTGACAGCAGTTACTGGGGGGTCGCACCTCAGGATACGCAGTATTTT
CDR3aa: CDSSYWGVAPQDTQYF

v_gene: TRBV10-3
d_gene: TRBD1
j_gene: TRBJ1-2
abundance: once
CDR3nt: TGTGCCGTCAGTGACCGGACAGGGCGAGAACATTATGGCTACACTTTC
CDR3aa: CAVSDRTGREHYGYTF

v_gene: TRBV5-6
d_gene: NA
j_gene: TRBJ2-1
abundance: NA
CDR3nt: TGTGCCAGTAGCTTCTATGCGACTGTCCGGCCCGAGTACAATGAGCAGTTCTTC
CDR3aa: CASSFYATVRPEYNEQFF

v_gene: TRBV20-1
d_gene: NA
j_gene: TRBJ2-1
abundance: NA
CDR3nt: TGCAGTGCTAAAGGTTGGCCAAACCACAATGAGCAGCTTTTC
CDR3aa: CSAKGWPNHNEQLF

v_gene: TRBV6-2/TRBV6-3
d_gene: NA
j_gene: TRBJ1-1
abundance: NA
CDR3nt: TGTGCCAGGAGTTACTCGGGGGAGACTGAAGCTTTCTTT
CDR3aa: CARSYSGETEAFF

v_gene: TRBV20-1
d_gene: TRBD2
j_gene: TRBJ2-1
abundance: many
CDR3nt: TGCAGTGCGCACATAGCGGGAACGGGTGAGCAGTTCTTC
CDR3aa: CSAHIAGTGEQFF

v_gene: TRBV29-1
d_gene: NA
j_gene: TRBJ2-1
abundance: NA
CDR3nt: TGCAGCGCTGAAGATATGTCCCCAAATGAGCAGTTCTTC
CDR3aa: CSAEDMSPNEQFF

v_gene: TRBV20-1
d_gene: NA
j_gene: TRBJ2-6
abundance: NA
CDR3nt: TGCAATGCTAGGTTGCATATAGGCTCTGGGGCCAACGTCCTGACTTTT
CDR3aa: CNARLHIGSGANVLTF

v_gene: TRBV6-5
d_gene: NA
j_gene: TRBJ2-7
abundance: NA
CDR3nt: TGTGCCGGCAATTTCGGACTGTCGTACTGGGGCTACGAGCAGTACTTC
CDR3aa: CAGNFGLSYWGYEQYF

v_gene: TRBV19
d_gene: TRBD1
j_gene: TRBJ2-1
abundance: NA
CDR3nt: TGTGCCAGTAGTCTTATCCGGGACAGGGGGTACAATGAGCAGTTCTTC
CDR3aa: CASSLIRDRGYNEQFF

v_gene: TRBV12-3/TRBV12-4
d_gene: NA
j_gene: TRBJ2-3
abundance: NA
CDR3nt: TGTACCAGCAGTTTAGAGACATTAAGCACAAATACGCAGTATTTT
CDR3aa: CTSSLETLSTNTQYF

v_gene: TRBV11-2
d_gene: TRBD2
j_gene: TRBJ2-1
abundance: NA
CDR3nt: TGTACCGGCACCCCAGAGGGCGGGGGAGGCTCCTACAATGAACAGTTCTTC
CDR3aa: CTGTPEGGGGSYNEQFF

v_gene: TRBV5-6
d_gene: NA
j_gene: TRBJ1-5
abundance: NA
CDR3nt: TGTATCAGCAGCTTGGGCGGCTCGTATCAGCCCCAGCATTTT
CDR3aa: CISSLGGSYQPQHF

v_gene: TRBV6-2/TRBV6-3
d_gene: NA
j_gene: TRBJ2-5
abundance: NA
CDR3nt: TGTGCCGGCAGCGCGGGACAGTCCTTGGGCGAGACCCAGTACTTC
CDR3aa: CAGSAGQSLGETQYF

v_gene: TRBV6-6
d_gene: NA
j_gene: TRBJ2-1
abundance: NA
CDR3nt: TGTGCCAGCAGTTACGGGCGGGTCTTCAACGAGCAGTTCTTC
CDR3aa: CASSYGRVFNEQFF

v_gene: TRBV5-4
d_gene: NA
j_gene: TRBJ2-3
abundance: many
CDR3nt: TGTGCCAGCAGCACAACTAGCTATCCCACAGATACGCAGTATTTT
CDR3aa: CASSTTSYPTDTQYF

v_gene: TRBV30
d_gene: TRBD1
j_gene: TRBJ2-1
abundance: NA
CDR3nt: TGTACCTGGGCCGATGACAGGGGTCGTGCCAATGAGCAGTTCTTC
CDR3aa: CTWADDRGRANEQFF

v_gene: TRBV29-1
d_gene: TRBD2
j_gene: TRBJ2-7
abundance: NA
CDR3nt: TGCAGTGTTGAACTAGCGGGGGGCATATACGAGCAGTACTTC
CDR3aa: CSVELAGGIYEQYF

v_gene: TRBV6-6
d_gene: NA
j_gene: TRBJ2-7
abundance: once
CDR3nt: TGTGCCAGCTGTTACTCATCCTTGGAGCAGTACTTC
CDR3aa: CASCYSSLEQYF

v_gene: TRBV20-1
d_gene: NA
j_gene: TRBJ2-7
abundance: NA
CDR3nt: TGCGGTGCCAGCATGGAGGGAGTGGGATACGAGCAGTACTTC
CDR3aa: CGASMEGVGYEQYF

v_gene: TRBV10-2
d_gene: NA
j_gene: TRBJ2-3
abundance: NA
CDR3nt: TGCGCCAGCCGAGAGGAAAATACGCAGTATTTT
CDR3aa: CASREENTQYF

v_gene: TRBV5-6
d_gene: NA
j_gene: TRBJ1-3
abundance: many
CDR3nt: TGTGCCAGCAGCTTAGCACCGACAGTTGGAAACACCATATATTTT
CDR3aa: CASSLAPTVGNTIYF

v_gene: TRBV11-2
d_gene: NA
j_gene: TRBJ2-1
abundance: medium-sized
CDR3nt: TGTGCCAGCAGCTTGATTACAGGTAATGAGCAGTTCTTC
CDR3aa: CASSLITGNEQFF

v_gene: TRBV29-1
d_gene: NA
j_gene: TRBJ2-3
abundance: NA
CDR3nt: TGCAGTTCAGCCTGCGGGGATCTCGGTACGCAGTATTTT
CDR3aa: CSSACGDLGTQYF

v_gene: TRBV6-5
d_gene: TRBD1
j_gene: TRBJ2-7
abundance: NA
CDR3nt: TGTGCCAGCAGATGGGACAGTCGGATTTACGAGCAATATTTC
CDR3aa: CASRWDSRIYEQYF

v_gene: TRBV20-1
d_gene: TRBD1
j_gene: TRBJ2-7
abundance: once
CDR3nt: TGCAGTGTTAGACCAATAGACAGGGGGAACGAGCAGTATTTC
CDR3aa: CSVRPIDRGNEQYF

v_gene: TRBV7-9
d_gene: NA
j_gene: TRBJ2-3
abundance: NA
CDR3nt: TGTACCAGCCAAGTGAGCACAAATACGCAGTATTTT
CDR3aa: CTSQVSTNTQYF

v_gene: TRBV24-1
d_gene: NA
j_gene: TRBJ1-2
abundance: many
CDR3nt: TGTGCCACCAGTGATCCCGGGACACCCGTTTATGGCTACACCTTC
CDR3aa: CATSDPGTPVYGYTF

v_gene: TRBV4-3
d_gene: NA
j_gene: TRBJ2-2
abundance: NA
CDR3nt: TGCGCCAGCAGCCCTTGGAGAAACATCGGGGAGCTGTTTTTT
CDR3aa: CASSPWRNIGELFF

v_gene: TRBV4-1
d_gene: NA
j_gene: TRBJ2-7
abundance: NA
CDR3nt: TGCGCCAGCAGTCAAGACGACTTAGAAGGTACCGAGCAGTACTTC
CDR3aa: CASSQDDLEGTEQYF

v_gene: TRBV28
d_gene: NA
j_gene: TRBJ1-5
abundance: NA
CDR3nt: TGTACCAGCAGTTACAGGGTAGTTAGTCAGCCCCAGCATTTT
CDR3aa: CTSSYRVVSQPQHF

v_gene: TRBV20-1
d_gene: TRBD2
j_gene: TRBJ2-1
abundance: NA
CDR3nt: TGCAGCGCCGGGACTAGCGGGGCCAACAATGAGGAGTTCTTC
CDR3aa: CSAGTSGANNEEFF

v_gene: TRBV6-5
d_gene: NA
j_gene: TRBJ2-1
abundance: once
CDR3nt: TGTGCCAGCAGTCAATTCTCGCACAGTGAGCAGGTCTTC
CDR3aa: CASSQFSHSEQVF

v_gene: TRBV6-5
d_gene: NA
j_gene: TRBJ1-1
abundance: NA
CDR3nt: TGTATCAGCAGGGAGATAGGGGTGTCCACTGAAGCCTTCTTT
CDR3aa: CISREIGVSTEAFF

v_gene: TRBV11-2
d_gene: NA
j_gene: TRBJ2-5
abundance: NA
CDR3nt: TGTGCCTTAAGCCTTACAGGGGAGACCCAGTACTTC
CDR3aa: CALSLTGETQYF

v_gene: TRBV4-2
d_gene: TRBD2
j_gene: TRBJ2-1
abundance: once
CDR3nt: TGTACCAGCAGTCAAGTCGGAGGACTAGCGGGGGGGTTCTTC
CDR3aa: CTSSQVGGLAGGFF

v_gene: TRBV6-5
d_gene: TRBD2
j_gene: TRBJ2-7
abundance: NA
CDR3nt: TGTGCCAGCAGATCTACTAGCGGAGTGTCCTACGAGCAGTACTTC
CDR3aa: CASRSTSGVSYEQYF

v_gene: TRBV20-1
d_gene: TRBD2
j_gene: TRBJ2-1
abundance: NA
CDR3nt: TGCAGTGCTAGAGATCAACTGGGGGGGAGTGAGCTGTTCTTC
CDR3aa: CSARDQLGGSELFF

v_gene: TRBV6-5
d_gene: NA
j_gene: TRBJ2-7
abundance: NA
CDR3nt: TGTGACAGCAGTTACAGGAGGGGCGTATACGAGCAGTACTTC
CDR3aa: CDSSYRRGVYEQYF

v_gene: TRBV11-1
d_gene: TRBD2
j_gene: TRBJ2-5
abundance: NA
CDR3nt: TGTACCAGCAGCCAGGGACTAGCGGTTCAAGAGACCCAATACTTC
CDR3aa: CTSSQGLAVQETQYF